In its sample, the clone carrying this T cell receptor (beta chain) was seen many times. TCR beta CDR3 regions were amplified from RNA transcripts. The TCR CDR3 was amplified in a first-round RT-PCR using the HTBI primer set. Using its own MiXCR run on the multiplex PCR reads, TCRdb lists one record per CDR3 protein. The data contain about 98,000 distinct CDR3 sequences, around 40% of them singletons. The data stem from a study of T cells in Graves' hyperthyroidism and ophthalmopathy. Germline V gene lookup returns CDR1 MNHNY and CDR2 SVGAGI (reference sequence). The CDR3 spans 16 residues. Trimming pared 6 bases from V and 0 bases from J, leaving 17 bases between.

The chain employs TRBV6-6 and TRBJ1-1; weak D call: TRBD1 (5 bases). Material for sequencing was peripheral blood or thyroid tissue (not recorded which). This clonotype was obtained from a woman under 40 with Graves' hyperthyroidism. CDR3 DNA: TGTGCCAGCAGGTCCCCGGGACCGCTAATGAACACTGAAGCTTTCTTT. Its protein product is CASRSPGPLMNTEAFF.